This TCR beta chain was recovered during a study of neurological immune-mediated disorders. Sample time point: longitudinal time-point 2. Many counts were recorded for this clonotype. TCRdb independently ran MiXCR on the 5' RACE reads; one entry per CDR3 protein. The sample has about 80,000 distinct CDR3 sequences, 5.5% to 6.5% seen once. The CDR3 extends over 19 amino acids. V was shortened by 1 base and J by 0 bases, with 20 bases between the two germline ends. Germline V gene sequence: CDR1 SGHRS, CDR2 YFSETQ. Material for sequencing was PBMCs. The chain carries TRBV5-1 and TRBJ2-4; D possibly corresponds to TRBD1 (5 bases). The TCR was taken from a woman in her fifties or sixties with multiple sclerosis. In DNA form, the CDR3 reads TGCGCCAGCAGCTTGCCATCGGAAGGGGTATCTTTAGCCAAAAACATTCAGTACTTC. Amino acids: CASSLPSEGVSLAKNIQYF.